A single sample gave rise to the 14 T cell receptor beta chains below, sequenced in a study of technical replicates of blood from a few donors. Assay: immunoSEQ multiplex PCR; the TCRdb copy retains only in-frame clones and omits some. The sample shows roughly 68,000 clones, approximately 93% of them seen only once. Sequencing used PBMCs. These receptor sequences come from a human donor in good health. Some clones in this sample may be carry-over from other donors' samples.

This clone was observed once. This chain uses TRBV6-1 with TRBJ2-5, with D possibly being TRBD1 (6 bases). CDR1 is MNHNS and CDR2 is SASEGT in the germline V gene. The length of the CDR3 is 14 residues. Between the trimmed V and J ends, which lost 6 bases and 5 bases, there was a span of 16 bases. CDR3 coding DNA: TGTGCCAGCAGCTCCGGGACATTCCAGGAGACCCAGTACTTC. Amino acids: CASSSGTFQETQYF.

CDR3: CASSFLPPPSSYEQYF. The CDR3 DNA reads TGTGCCAGCAGTTTCCTTCCCCCACCGAGCTCCTACGAGCAGTACTTC. V and J are TRBV27 and TRBJ2-7; no definite D call. V lost 3 bases, J lost 0 bases, and 15 bases lay in between. The CDR3 totals 16 residues. CDR1 and CDR2 from the germline V gene are MNHEY and SMNVEV (reference sequence).

The chain has TRBV6-6 and TRBJ1-6; D possibly corresponds to TRBD1 (6 bases). The CDR3 has 16 amino acids. With 7 bases removed from V and 5 bases from J, the gap between germline ends came to 18 bases. CDR1 and CDR2 (germline): MNHNY, SVGAGI (reference sequence). This CDR3 is CASTPRDIQHNSPLHF. The CDR3 DNA reads TGTGCCAGCACCCCTCGGGACATCCAACATAATTCACCCCTCCACTTT.

The rearrangement links TRBV4-2 to TRBJ2-3; 11 bases are shared with TRBD2. With V trimmed by 3 bases and J by 2 bases, 7 bases remained unmatched. The germline gives CDR1 LGHNA, CDR2 YNFKEQ. This CDR3 spans 17 amino acids. The DNA of the CDR3 is TGTGCCAGCAGCCACATAGCGGGGGGGCTTATCACAGATACGCAGTATTTT. Protein product: CASSHIAGGLITDTQYF.

J is TRBJ2-1 and V is TRBV29-1, with TRBD2 matching over 12 bases. Per germline, CDR1 SQVTM and CDR2 ANQGSEA. CDR3 size: 19 residues. V gave up 6 bases and J gave up 5 bases; unmatched junction bases: 20. The CDR3, as DNA: TGCAGCGTGGTTGTTTGGCTAGCGGGGGGGCAAGGGTCCCACAATGAGCAGTTCTTC. It translates to CSVVVWLAGGQGSHNEQFF.

The chain recombines TRBV15 with TRBJ2-7; possible D gene TRBD1, 6 bases. In germline, CDR1 is LNHNV, CDR2 YYDKDF (reference sequence). CDR3 length: 15 residues. The V and J ends lost 0 bases and 3 bases respectively, with 12 bases between them. The CDR3 spells CATSRDYTGSYEQYF. CDR3 nucleotides: TGTGCCACCAGCAGAGATTATACAGGGAGCTACGAGCAGTACTTC.

The rearrangement links TRBV4-2 to TRBJ2-1, with 12 bases fitting TRBD2. The V segment lost 0 bases and the J segment 4 bases; nucleotides outside the gene matches: 1. The CDR3 consists of 16 residues. Germline V gene lookup returns CDR1 LGHNA and CDR2 YNFKEQ. The CDR3, as DNA: TGTGCCAGCAGCCAAGATACTAGCGGGGGGTACAATGAGCAGTTCTTC. It codes for CASSQDTSGGYNEQFF.

The rearrangement uses TRBV18 and TRBJ1-3; TRBD1 agrees at 8 bases. Losses at the gene ends were 2 bases for V and 2 bases for J; bases not matched to a gene: 5. The germline CDR1 and CDR2 sequences are KGHSH and LQKENI. The length of the CDR3 is 16 residues. This CDR3 is CASSPIGQGPGNTIYF. CDR3 DNA sequence: TGTGCCAGCTCACCAATTGGACAGGGTCCTGGAAACACCATATATTTT.

This chain links TRBV4-3 with TRBJ1-2, with D possibly TRBD1 on 6 matching bases. V was cut by 0 bases and J by 9 bases, with 11 bases left in between. The CDR3 spans 13 residues. In germline, CDR1 is LGHNA, CDR2 YSLEER. CDR3 in amino acids: CASSQDRTASYTF. DNA of the CDR3: TGCGCCAGCAGCCAAGACCGGACAGCGAGCTACACCTTC.

The V and J genes are TRBV9 and TRBJ1-2, with TRBD1 matching 12 bases. The germline V gene encodes CDR1 SGDLS and CDR2 YYNGEE. The CDR3 is 21 residues long. V trimming: 0 bases; J trimming: 5 bases; junction bases outside the gene matches: 20. The CDR3 reads CASSVVSDVITGQGAGYGYTF. CDR3 bases: TGTGCCAGCAGCGTAGTCTCAGACGTGATTACGGGACAGGGGGCAGGGTATGGCTACACCTTC.

V and J are TRBV6-5 and TRBJ1-1; 7 bases are a match to TRBD1. The CDR3 extends over 15 amino acids. The J segment lost 1 base and the V segment lost 7 bases, leaving 9 bases of the junction unmatched. Germline assignment: CDR1 MNHEY and CDR2 SVGAGI. CDR3 in DNA: TGTGCCAGCAAGGGGGACAGCCTGGGGAACACTGAAGCTTTCTTT. As protein: CASKGDSLGNTEAFF.

The V gene is TRBV5-1, the J gene TRBJ2-5, with a tentative D call TRBD1 (5 bases). V was pared by 4 bases and J by 5 bases, with 15 bases between. There are 14 residues in the CDR3. CDR1 and CDR2 (germline): SGHRS, YFSETQ. CDR3 nucleotide sequence: TGCGCCAGCAGCCCCTCAGGGTTTTGGGAGACCCAGTACTTC. It translates to CASSPSGFWETQYF.

This clone has only a few counts. This sequence joins TRBV7-2 and TRBJ2-2; 10 bases are a match to TRBD2. The CDR3 is 17 residues long. V lost 2 bases and J lost 4; bases outside the gene matches: 7. CDR1 and CDR2 from the germline V gene are SGHTA and FQGNSA. CDR3 in amino acids: CASSLILAGVGTGELFF. The DNA of the CDR3 is TGTGCCAGCAGCTTAATCCTAGCGGGAGTTGGCACCGGGGAGCTGTTTTTT.

The CDR3 sequence is CASSGRVSTEAFF. CDR3 bases: TGTGCCAGCTCGGGGAGGGTGTCCACTGAAGCTTTCTTT. The V and J genes are TRBV18 and TRBJ1-1; unclear D gene. Germline-derived CDR1 and CDR2 are KGHSH and LQKENI. V dropped 6 bases and J dropped 4 bases, with 12 bases sitting between them. CDR3 length: 13 residues.